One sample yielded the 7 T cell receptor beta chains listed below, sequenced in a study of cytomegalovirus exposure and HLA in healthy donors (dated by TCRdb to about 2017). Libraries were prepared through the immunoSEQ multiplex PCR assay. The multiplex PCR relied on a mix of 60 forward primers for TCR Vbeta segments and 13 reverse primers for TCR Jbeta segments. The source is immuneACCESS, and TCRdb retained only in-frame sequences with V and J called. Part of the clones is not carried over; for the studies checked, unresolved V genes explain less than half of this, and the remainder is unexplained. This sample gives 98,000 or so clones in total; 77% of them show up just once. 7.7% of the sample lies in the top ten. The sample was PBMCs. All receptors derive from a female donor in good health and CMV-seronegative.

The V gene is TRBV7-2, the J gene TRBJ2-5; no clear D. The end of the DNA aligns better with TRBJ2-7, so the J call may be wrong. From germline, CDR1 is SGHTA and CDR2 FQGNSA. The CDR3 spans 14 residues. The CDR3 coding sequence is TGTGCCAGCAGCTTAATGGCGGACTCCTACGAGCAGTACTTC. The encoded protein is CASSLMADSYEQYF.

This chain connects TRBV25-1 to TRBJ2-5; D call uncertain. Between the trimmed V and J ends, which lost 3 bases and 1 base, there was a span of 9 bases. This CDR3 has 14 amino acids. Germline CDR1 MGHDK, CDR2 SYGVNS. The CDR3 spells CASSDVGFQETQYF. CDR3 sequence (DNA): TGTGCCAGCAGTGATGTGGGCTTCCAAGAGACCCAGTACTTC.

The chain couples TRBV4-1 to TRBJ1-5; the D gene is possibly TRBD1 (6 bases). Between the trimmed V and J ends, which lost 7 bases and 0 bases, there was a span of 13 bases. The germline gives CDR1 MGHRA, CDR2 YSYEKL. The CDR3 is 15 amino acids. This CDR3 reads CASTRTAYSNQPQHF. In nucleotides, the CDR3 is TGCGCCAGCACCCGGACAGCATATAGCAATCAGCCCCAGCATTTT.

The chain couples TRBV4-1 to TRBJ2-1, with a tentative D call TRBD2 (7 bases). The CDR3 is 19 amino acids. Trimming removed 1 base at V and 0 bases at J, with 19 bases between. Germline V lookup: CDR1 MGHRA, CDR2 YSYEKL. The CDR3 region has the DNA TGCGCCAGCAGCCAAGGATTAGGGAAGGGGGGGGCCTCCTACAATGAGCAGTTCTTC. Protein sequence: CASSQGLGKGGASYNEQFF.

This CDR3 is CASSQGGGNTEAFF. In nucleotides, the CDR3 is TGTGCCAGCAGCCAAGGCGGGGGGAACACTGAAGCTTTCTTT. V gene TRBV14 combines with J gene TRBJ1-1, with D perhaps matching TRBD1 (5 bases). The CDR3 runs 14 residues. The germline V and J ends were trimmed by 1 base and 1 base, with 7 bases remaining between them. CDR1 and CDR2 from the germline V gene are SGHDN and FVKESK.

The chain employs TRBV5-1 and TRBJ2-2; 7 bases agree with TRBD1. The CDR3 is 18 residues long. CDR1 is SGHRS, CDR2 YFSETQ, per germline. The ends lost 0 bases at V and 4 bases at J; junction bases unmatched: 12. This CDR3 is CASSLAFDRAIITGELFF. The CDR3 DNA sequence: TGCGCCAGCAGCTTGGCCTTCGACAGGGCTATAATCACCGGGGAGCTGTTTTTT. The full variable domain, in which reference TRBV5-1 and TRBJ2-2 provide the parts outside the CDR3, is KAGVTQTPRYLIKTRGQQVTLSCSPISGHRSVSWYQQTPGQGLQFLFEYFSETQRNKGNFPGRFSGRQFSNSRSEMNVSTLELGDSALYLCASSLAFDRAIITGELFFGEGSRLTVL.

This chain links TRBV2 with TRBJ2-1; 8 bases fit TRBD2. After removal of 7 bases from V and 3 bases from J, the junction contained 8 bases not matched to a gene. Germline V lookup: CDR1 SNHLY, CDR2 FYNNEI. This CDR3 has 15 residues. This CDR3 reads CASKLSGGGYNEQFF. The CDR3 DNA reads TGTGCCAGCAAACTCTCGGGGGGGGGCTACAATGAGCAGTTCTTC.